The clone carrying this T cell receptor (beta chain) occurred many times. The source material, RNA transcripts, was used to amplify TCR beta CDR3 regions. HTBI primers drove first-round RT-PCR of the TCR CDR3. Via MiXCR, TCRdb re-called the multiplex PCR reads, giving one row per CDR3 protein. This table has 650,000 to 750,000 distinct CDR3 sequences, 13% to 15% appearing once. The CDR3 has 13 amino acids. The V gene lost 5 bases and the J gene lost 2 bases, with 9 bases spanning the gap. The germline CDR1 and CDR2 sequences are LNHNV and YYDKDF (reference sequence). This sample is drawn from a study of T cells in Graves' hyperthyroidism and ophthalmopathy.

The chain links TRBV15 to TRBJ1-2, with D uncertain. The sample was blood. This TCR was recovered from a woman between 18 and 29 years old with Graves' hyperthyroidism. The CDR3, as DNA: TGTGCCACCAGCGGAGGGCCAAACTATGGCTACACCTTC. It translates to CATSGGPNYGYTF.